The source of this T cell receptor (beta chain) is a study of T-cell memory formation after mild COVID-19 (dated by TCRdb to the early 2020s). For the study in its entirety: TCR sequence clusters from the two donors were largely donor specific. T-cell clones expanding and contracting after mild COVID-19 in a couple of donors were tracked by longitudinal TCRalpha and TCRbeta repertoire sequencing. The cohort comprised two young, previously healthy adult volunteers, one female and one male. Study-wide conclusions, independent of this receptor: Some responding clones were detected in pre-infection memory, suggesting pre-existing cross-reactive memory T cells joined the SARS-CoV-2 response. SARS-CoV-2 specificity was not confirmed for the second-wave clones peaking on day 37. Only a couple of mild cases were covered in the study, and larger cohorts including severe cases with pre-infection samples were considered necessary. Contracting CD4+ clones turned up mainly in the CM and EM memory subsets, whereas EMRA was where CD8+ clones were enriched. From day 15 to 85, contracting clones showed balanced CD4/CD8 phenotypes, whereas a second wave of clones that expanded from day 15 to 37 leaned towards CD4+.

As regards this clonotype: Its specific antigen is unknown. No much larger clonotype is one base removed from it; base qualities were not supplied.

Measured from the cysteine to the phenylalanine, the CDR3 is 13 residues long. Just the 39-base CDR3 DNA is kept, in frame starting at base 1. The germline V gene provides CDR1 SQVTM and CDR2 ANQGSEA. V is clipped by 7 bases and J by 2 bases, and the sequence between their germline boundaries is 13 bases long. PBMCs were isolated by Ficoll-Paque density gradient centrifugation. TCRdb records Illumina NovaSeq 6000 as the sequencer. TCRalpha and TCRbeta cDNA libraries were constructed by 5'RACE with constant-segment primers, with sample barcodes and unique molecular identifiers being introduced. RNA was extracted from every sample with Trizol reagent. Libraries were amplified in two PCR steps, with a second sample barcode and Illumina TruSeq adapters added in the second step. The libraries were sequenced on an Illumina NovaSeq using 2 x 150 bp paired-end reads. Under the source paper's analysis protocol: Demultiplexing of reads and collapsing into UMI-guided consensus sequences were performed with migec v1.2.7. Using mixcr v2.1.11, UMI consensuses were aligned to TRA and TRB V and J templates and then assembled into clonotypes. Clonotypes were classified as expanded or contracted when called significant by both edgeR and NoisET, with noise models trained on biological replicates. For edgeR calls, the cutoffs were a false discovery rate-adjusted p below 0.01 and a log2 fold-change threshold of 1. As an exploratory analysis of dynamics, max-normalized trajectories of the 1000 most abundant clonotypes were examined by PCA with hierarchical clustering. Separately sequenced CD4+ and CD8+ repertoires were used to assign the CD4 or CD8 phenotype of responding clones. The public reads were run again by TCRdb, first through fastp at Q25 and then through MiXCR, and only productive beta chains were kept. For every CDR3 protein sequence, its rows merge into one entry that carries the most common genes and DNA. These V and J calls originate from TCRdb's pipeline instead of the authors' own analysis. The sample table holds about 430,000 distinct CDR3 sequences, of which 15% to 20% were seen once. Clones ranked in the top ten supply about a fifth of the sample.

This chain is built from TRBV29-1 and TRBJ2-3; the D gene is perhaps TRBD1, on 6 matching bases. The sequencing input was PBMCs or a T cell subset sorted from them (not recorded which). The source is a man in his late teens or twenties who had mild COVID-19 (a few samples of this study predate the infection). The sample titles of this study are shuffled in the database, so cell type and time point are left out; the donor was told from shared clones. The CDR3 protein is CSAQDSLTDTQYF. In nucleotide form, the sequence is TGCAGCGCACAGGACAGCCTCACAGATACGCAGTATTTT.